The T cell receptor (beta chain) described here comes from a study of cytomegalovirus exposure and HLA in healthy donors. General study points: With later analysis, a missense DCLRE1C variant became linked to TCR beta V- and J-gene trimming. Sequence variants that were highly shared formed a cluster that was likely a sequencing artifact. Earlier findings revealed that most TCR beta V segments proved productive either about 87% or about 30% of the time.

The PCR contained 60 Vbeta and 13 Jbeta primers. Libraries were prepared by immunoSEQ multiplex PCR; TCRdb keeps only in-frame clonotypes and omits some of them. Altogether 90,000 to 150,000 clones are present, around 70% being singletons, with the ten largest covering around 3.7%. For this clone: The antigen remains unidentified.

Trimming shortened V by 1 base and J by 0 bases, and 9 bases separated the two germline ends. The CDR3 runs 15 residues. The germline gives CDR1 SGHKS, CDR2 YYEKEE (reference sequence). The donors, nominally healthy at sampling, likely had unrecorded immune exposures. The sample was PBMCs. The rearrangement links TRBV5-5 to TRBJ2-3; D is unresolved. This clonotype was sampled from a woman in her thirties or forties in good health and CMV-seronegative. CDR3 protein: CASSLIFVSTDTQYF. Here the CDR3 DNA reads TGTGCCAGCAGCTTGATATTCGTCAGCACAGATACGCAGTATTTT.